This section outlines one T cell receptor beta chain sequence together with its context. The sample comes from a study of control samples from healthy donors and cancer patients. Clones were read by immunoSEQ multiplex PCR, and TCRdb kept only the in-frame ones, dropping some. The sample has about 230,000 clones, roughly 87% seen once; the top ten hold roughly 14%. The receptor was derived from a woman in her sixties or seventies with lung cancer. Sequenced input: PBMCs.

CDR3 sequence (DNA): TGTGCCAGCAGCGACCGGGGACAGTTTAACTATGGCTACACCTTC. Translating it yields CASSDRGQFNYGYTF. The chain couples TRBV21-1 to TRBJ1-2; TRBD1 is the table's D call and was not checked against the DNA. TRBV21-1 is a recognized pseudogene. The CDR3 totals 15 residues.